This TCR beta chain was recovered during a study of blood T cell repertoires in COVID-19. Turning to the study itself: Spain, Italy and the United States supplied samples that represented acute and convalescent COVID-19. The analysed material was cDNA or gDNA that came from T cells, B-cell-depleted T cells, or PBMCs.

As processed by the authors: Amplified reference gene primers provided the basis for estimating nucleated cell counts. Using immunoSEQ multiplex PCR, the repertoire was profiled, and TCRdb retains in-frame clones only, with some absent. V and J calls and clone size follow that table, whereas D and trimming were derived from the DNA. This repertoire shows some 95,000 clones, about 80% found once; its top ten account for 24%. Trimming took 6 bases from V and 1 from J, leaving 12 bases between them. CDR1 and CDR2 from the germline V gene are SQVTM and ANQGSEA. This CDR3 spans 14 amino acids. This sequence was found in a man between 70 and 80 years old with acute or convalescent COVID-19. Sequences were obtained from peripheral blood. V and J are TRBV29-1 and TRBJ2-2; a weak D match, TRBD2 (6 bases). In DNA, the CDR3 is TGCAGCGTGATCCGGGACTGGAACACCGGGGAGCTGTTTTTT. The encoded protein is CSVIRDWNTGELFF.